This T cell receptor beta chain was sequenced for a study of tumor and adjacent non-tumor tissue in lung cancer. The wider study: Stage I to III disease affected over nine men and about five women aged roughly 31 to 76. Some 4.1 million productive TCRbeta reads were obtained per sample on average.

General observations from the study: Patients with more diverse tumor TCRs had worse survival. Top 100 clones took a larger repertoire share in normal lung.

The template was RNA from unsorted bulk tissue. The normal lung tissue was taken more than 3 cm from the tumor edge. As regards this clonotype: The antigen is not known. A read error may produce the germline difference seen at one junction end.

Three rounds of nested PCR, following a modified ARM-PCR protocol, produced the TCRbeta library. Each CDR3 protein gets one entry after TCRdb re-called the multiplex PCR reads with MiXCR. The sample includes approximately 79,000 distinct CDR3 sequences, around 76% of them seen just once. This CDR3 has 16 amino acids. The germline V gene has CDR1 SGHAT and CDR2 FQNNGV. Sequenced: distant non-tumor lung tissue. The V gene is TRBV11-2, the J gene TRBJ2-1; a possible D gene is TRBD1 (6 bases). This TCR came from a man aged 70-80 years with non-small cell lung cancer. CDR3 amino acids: CASSLDPTGCRGEQFF. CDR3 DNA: TGTGCCAGCAGCTTAGATCCCACGGGTTGCAGGGGTGAGCAATTTTTC.